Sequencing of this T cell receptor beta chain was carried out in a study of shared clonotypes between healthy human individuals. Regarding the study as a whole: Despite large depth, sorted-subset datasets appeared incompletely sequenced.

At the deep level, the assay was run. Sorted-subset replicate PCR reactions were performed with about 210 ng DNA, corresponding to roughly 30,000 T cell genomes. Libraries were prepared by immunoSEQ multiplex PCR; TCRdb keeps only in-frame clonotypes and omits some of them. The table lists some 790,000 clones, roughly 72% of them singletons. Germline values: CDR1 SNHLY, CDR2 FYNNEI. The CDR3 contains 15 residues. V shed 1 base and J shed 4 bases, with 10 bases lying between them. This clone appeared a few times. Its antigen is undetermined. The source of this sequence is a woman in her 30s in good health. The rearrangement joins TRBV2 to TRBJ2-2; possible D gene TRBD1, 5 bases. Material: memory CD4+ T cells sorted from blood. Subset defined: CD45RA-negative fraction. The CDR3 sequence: CASSEVGRATGELFF. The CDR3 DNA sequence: TGTGCCAGCAGTGAAGTTGGCAGGGCCACCGGGGAGCTGTTTTTT. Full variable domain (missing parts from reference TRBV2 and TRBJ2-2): EPEVTQTPSHQVTQMGQEVILRCVPISNHLYFYWYRQILGQKVEFLVSFYNNEISEKSEIFDDQFSVERPDGSNFTLKIRSTKLEDSAMYFCASSEVGRATGELFFGEGSRLTVL.